These 27 T cell receptor beta chains were all obtained from the same sample, sequenced in a study of T cell responses to AZD1222 COVID-19 vaccine (dated by TCRdb to the early 2020s). Taken with the paper, the label for time point translates to: baseline before first vaccination. The library came from the immunoSEQ multiplex PCR assay. The table was pulled from immuneACCESS by TCRdb, which kept in-frame rearrangements only. Such tables lose some clones; where checked, under half of the loss comes from unresolved V genes, and the rest has no known cause. The record for this sample contains 150,000 or so clones. Jointly, the top ten make up around 2.4% of the sample. Material for sequencing was peripheral blood. The receptors shown here come from an adult in good health.

V usage is TRBV15 and J usage is TRBJ1-5; D is perhaps TRBD1 (6 bases). The germline CDR1 and CDR2 sequences are LNHNV and YYDKDF (reference sequence). The CDR3 runs 15 residues. The V gene lost 0 bases and the J gene lost 4 bases, with 10 bases spanning the gap. The CDR3 DNA sequence: TGTGCCACCAGCAGAGATCTACAGGGAAATCAGCCCCAGCATTTT. Residues: CATSRDLQGNQPQHF.

The CDR3 loop is CASIGDVYGYTF. The CDR3 nucleotides read TGTGCCAGTATAGGGGATGTCTATGGCTACACCTTC. The chain has TRBV19 and TRBJ1-2; weak D call: TRBD1 (5 bases). With 7 bases removed from V and 4 bases from J, the gap between germline ends came to 10 bases. CDR1 and CDR2 from the germline V gene are LNHDA and SQIVND (reference sequence). This CDR3 spans 12 amino acids.

The J gene is TRBJ1-4, the V gene TRBV7-9, with 8 nucleotides matching TRBD1. Germline V gives CDR1 SEHNR, CDR2 FQNEAQ (reference sequence). After removal of 2 bases from V and 7 bases from J, the junction contained 3 bases not matched to a gene. The CDR3 spans 14 residues. CDR3 in DNA: TGTGCCAGCAGCTTACAGGGGGCGGGTGAAAAACTGTTTTTT. Protein: CASSLQGAGEKLFF.

The chain couples TRBV9 to TRBJ1-6; unclear D gene. CDR3 length equals 13 residues. Germline CDR1 SGDLS, CDR2 YYNGEE. The V end lost 0 bases, the J end lost 9 bases, and 7 bases lay between the germline ends. CDR3 in DNA: TGTGCCAGCAGCGTAGGACGGGTTTCACCCCTCCACTTT. Translation: CASSVGRVSPLHF.

The chain recombines TRBV19 with TRBJ1-1; D is ambiguous. Trimming removed 2 bases at V and 7 bases at J, with 14 bases between. CDR3 size: 14 residues. Germline-derived CDR1 and CDR2 are LNHDA and SQIVND (reference sequence). CDR3 region: CASSIIPQAGEAFF. For the CDR3, the DNA is TGTGCCAGTAGTATAATTCCGCAGGCGGGTGAAGCTTTCTTT.

This chain joins TRBV28 and TRBJ1-2; possible D gene TRBD1, 6 bases. This CDR3 comprises 18 residues. Germline CDR1 and CDR2: MDHEN and SYDVKM. With 3 bases removed from V and 4 bases from J, the gap between germline ends came to 24 bases. This CDR3 is CASSLAALDSSSSYGYTF. CDR3 nucleotides: TGTGCCAGCAGTTTGGCTGCGTTGGACAGTTCGAGCTCCTATGGCTACACCTTC.

The rearrangement uses TRBV7-6 and TRBJ2-3; 8 positions agree with TRBD2. Trimming removed 5 bases from V and 4 bases from J; junction bases left unmatched: 8. Germline values: CDR1 SGHVS, CDR2 FNYEAQ. This CDR3 contains 15 residues. CDR3 in amino acids: CASSPGGAGADTQYF. The CDR3 DNA sequence: TGTGCCAGCAGCCCCGGGGGGGCCGGAGCAGATACGCAGTATTTT.

The V and J genes are TRBV30 and TRBJ1-2, with D unclear. CDR1 is GTSNPN and CDR2 is SVGIG in the germline V gene (reference sequence). This CDR3 comprises 11 residues. Trimming took 1 base from V and 1 from J, leaving 1 base between them. In DNA form, the CDR3 reads TGTGCCTGGAGTGATAACTATGGCTACACCTTC. This gives the protein CAWSDNYGYTF.

The V gene is TRBV6-1, the J gene TRBJ1-1, with 7 positions matching TRBD1. Germline trimming cut 1 base from V and 7 bases from J; bases unmatched to any gene: 9. This CDR3 has 15 residues. Germline CDR1 and CDR2: MNHNS and SASEGT. Here the CDR3 reads CASSEGEGATVEAFF. DNA for the CDR3: TGTGCCAGCAGTGAAGGCGAGGGGGCCACCGTTGAAGCTTTCTTT.

The J gene is TRBJ1-4, the V gene TRBV5-6, with D maybe TRBD1 (6 bases). Germline CDR1 and CDR2: SGHDT and YYEEEE. Trimming removed 3 bases at V and 8 bases at J, with 14 bases between. This CDR3 spans 14 amino acids. CDR3 bases: TGTGCCAGCAGCTCGACAGGTTTGAGGGAAAAACTGTTTTTT. Its protein product is CASSSTGLREKLFF.

This chain connects TRBV7-2 to TRBJ2-7, with 13 bases matching TRBD2. Germline-derived CDR1 and CDR2 are SGHTA and FQGNSA. There are 14 residues in the CDR3. With 5 bases clipped from V and 6 bases from J, the junction kept 4 bases outside the gene matches. The CDR3 coding sequence is TGTGCCAGCAGCAAACTAGCGGGGGGGCCCGAGCAGTACTTC. Protein sequence: CASSKLAGGPEQYF. The full variable domain, in which reference TRBV7-2 and TRBJ2-7 provide the parts outside the CDR3, is GAGVSQSPSNKVTEKGKDVELRCDPISGHTALYWYRQSLGQGLEFLIYFQGNSAPDKSGLPSDRFSAERTGGSVSTLTIQRTQQEDSAVYLCASSKLAGGPEQYFGPGTRLTVT.

V usage is TRBV18 and J usage is TRBJ1-1; the D gene is possibly TRBD1 (5 bases). Deletions cut 2 bases from V and 3 bases from J, with 10 bases between. Germline CDR1 KGHSH, CDR2 LQKENI. This CDR3 contains 14 residues. The DNA of the CDR3 is TGTGCCAGCTCACCAAACCGAGGGGACACTGAAGCTTTCTTT. Translating it yields CASSPNRGDTEAFF.

The chain recombines TRBV30 with TRBJ1-4; D is perhaps TRBD1 (5 bases). Germline V CDR1 and CDR2: GTSNPN, SVGIG (reference sequence). This CDR3 has 13 amino acids. Trimming cost V 5 bases and J 8 bases, with 15 bases left between them. The CDR3, as DNA: TGTGCCTGGGGGGAGGGGTGGAGAGAAAAACTGTTTTTT. It translates to CAWGEGWREKLFF.

The chain has TRBV7-9 and TRBJ2-5; a weak D match, TRBD1 (6 bases). Germline values: CDR1 SEHNR, CDR2 FQNEAQ (reference sequence). V was shortened by 2 bases and J by 1 base, with 8 bases between the two germline ends. This CDR3 is built from 14 residues. The CDR3 sequence: CASSLLGGQETQYF. The CDR3 DNA reads as TGTGCCAGCAGCTTACTAGGGGGCCAAGAGACCCAGTACTTC.

The chain links TRBV6-1 to TRBJ2-2, with D maybe TRBD2 (5 bases). Germline V lookup: CDR1 MNHNS, CDR2 SASEGT. This CDR3 contains 15 residues. Trimming pared 0 bases from V and 6 bases from J, leaving 11 bases between. The CDR3: CASSEAPGYAGELFF. CDR3 nucleotide sequence: TGTGCCAGCAGTGAAGCGCCGGGGTACGCCGGGGAGCTGTTTTTT.

V usage is TRBV5-1 and J usage is TRBJ1-2; D might be TRBD1 (5 bases). The germline gives CDR1 SGHRS, CDR2 YFSETQ. This CDR3 comprises 15 residues. Deletions cut 1 base from V and 6 bases from J, with 16 bases between. The CDR3: CASSLSPGNVDGYTF. The CDR3 DNA reads as TGCGCCAGCAGCTTGAGTCCAGGGAATGTGGATGGCTACACCTTC.

This chain connects TRBV5-1 to TRBJ1-2; TRBD1 matches at 11 bases. The CDR3 loop spans 16 amino acids. Germline values: CDR1 SGHRS, CDR2 YFSETQ. V gave up 5 bases and J gave up 1 base; unmatched junction bases: 7. The CDR3 is CASRLGQGAGNYGYTF. CDR3 in DNA: TGCGCCAGCAGATTAGGACAGGGGGCTGGTAACTATGGCTACACCTTC.

The chain joins TRBV6-1 to TRBJ2-1; 9 nucleotides align to TRBD1. CDR1 and CDR2 from the germline V gene are MNHNS and SASEGT. V lost 3 bases, J lost 9 bases, and 9 bases stayed unmatched. The CDR3 totals 15 residues. As DNA, the CDR3 is TGTGCCAGCAGTGACCAGGGACAGGGTGGGGGTGAGCAGTTCTTC. Translating gives CASSDQGQGGGEQFF.

V gene TRBV9 combines with J gene TRBJ1-6; D call uncertain. This CDR3 is 15 amino acids long. V lost 0 bases, J lost 0 bases, and 4 bases lay in between. In germline, CDR1 is SGDLS, CDR2 YYNGEE. For the CDR3, the DNA is TGTGCCAGCAGCGTAGGGAGCTCCTATAATTCACCCCTCCACTTT. It translates to CASSVGSSYNSPLHF. Full variable domain (remainder filled in from reference TRBV9 and TRBJ1-6): DSGVTQTPKHLITATGQRVTLRCSPRSGDLSVYWYQQSLDQGLQFLIQYYNGEERAKGNILERFSAQQFPDLHSELNLSSLELGDSALYFCASSVGSSYNSPLHFGNGTRLTVT.

The rearrangement joins TRBV2 to TRBJ1-1, with 8 bases identical to TRBD1. Looked up from germline, CDR1 is SNHLY and CDR2 is FYNNEI. With V trimmed by 5 bases and J by 5 bases, 10 bases remained unmatched. The CDR3 is made up of 15 amino acids. CDR3 DNA: TGTGCCAGCAGTCAAAGACTGACAGGGGCTACTGAAGCTTTCTTT. This sequence encodes CASSQRLTGATEAFF.

The CDR3 nucleotides are TGTGCCAGTAGGGGGTTGACTCAGCCCCAGCATTTT. This sequence encodes CASRGLTQPQHF. The V gene is TRBV19, the J gene TRBJ1-5; no reliable D call. The CDR3 consists of 12 residues. Trimming shortened V by 6 bases and J by 6 bases, and 9 bases separated the two germline ends. Germline values: CDR1 LNHDA, CDR2 SQIVND (reference sequence).

V usage is TRBV6-5 and J usage is TRBJ1-5, with 8 nucleotides matching TRBD1. Per germline, CDR1 MNHEY and CDR2 SVGAGI. The length of the CDR3 is 13 residues. V trimming: 4 bases; J trimming: 6 bases; junction bases outside the gene matches: 2. DNA of the CDR3: TGTGCCAGCAGTTGGGACAGGTCTCAGCCCCAGCATTTT. Translating gives CASSWDRSQPQHF.

The rearrangement links TRBV11-2 to TRBJ1-3; D not resolved. CDR3 length equals 12 residues. Trimming shortened V by 2 bases and J by 4 bases, and 3 bases separated the two germline ends. Germline V CDR1 and CDR2: SGHAT, FQNNGV. This chain's CDR3 is CASSLQGNTIYF. CDR3 DNA: TGTGCCAGCAGCTTACAGGGAAACACCATATATTTT.

The gene calls are TRBV2 and TRBJ2-1, with 11 bases identical to TRBD2. V was clipped by 7 bases and J by 0 bases; unmatched bases: 5. The CDR3 sequence is 16 residues long. Germline assignment: CDR1 SNHLY and CDR2 FYNNEI. The CDR3 DNA reads as TGTGCCAGCATAGCGGGGGGGCCTAGCTCCTACAATGAGCAGTTCTTC. Protein sequence: CASIAGGPSSYNEQFF.

This sequence joins TRBV7-2 and TRBJ1-2; 8 nucleotides match TRBD1. Germline assignment: CDR1 SGHTA and CDR2 FQGNSA. V lost 4 bases and J lost 5; bases outside the gene matches: 9. The CDR3 spans 15 residues. The DNA of the CDR3 is TGTGCCAGCAGCTCAAGACAGGGGCCGTGGTATGGCTACACCTTC. Protein product: CASSSRQGPWYGYTF.

This rearrangement joins TRBV4-3 to TRBJ1-4; 10 positions agree with TRBD1. The J segment lost 4 bases and the V segment lost 2 bases, leaving 19 bases of the junction unmatched. The CDR3 loop spans 21 amino acids. Germline V lookup: CDR1 LGHNA, CDR2 YSLEER. CDR3 sequence reads: CASSQTTLTGTGDIGNEKLFF. For the CDR3, the DNA is TGCGCCAGCAGCCAAACCACCTTAACCGGGACAGGGGACATCGGTAATGAAAAACTGTTTTTT.

The gene calls are TRBV28 and TRBJ1-2, with TRBD1 matching 8 bases. Looked up from germline, CDR1 is MDHEN and CDR2 is SYDVKM. J was trimmed by 4 bases and V by 11 bases; bases with no gene match: 9. The CDR3 consists of 13 residues. The chain's CDR3 is CAHTGGNLYGYTF. CDR3 coding DNA: TGTGCCCACACAGGGGGGAACCTCTATGGCTACACCTTC.